This T cell receptor (beta chain) originates from a study of OX40 agonist ivuxolimab in advanced cancers. Findings and caveats of the study: Among expanded peripheral T cells, antigen specificity went undetermined.

The CDR3 has 15 amino acids. Germline CDR1 and CDR2: MNHEY and SVGAGI. V was clipped by 0 bases and J by 0 bases, with 8 bases between them. As regards this clone: Its matching antigen is unknown.

Measured with immunoSEQ multiplex PCR; TCRdb has only the in-frame clones, and not every one. Here the sample spans tens of thousands of clones, around 87% being singletons. The receptor was derived from an adult with an advanced solid tumor such as melanoma, head and neck, liver or kidney cancer. The chain is built from TRBV6-5 and TRBJ1-1; D unclear. Sequences were derived from CD4+ or CD8+ T cells sorted from blood, sampled in a trial of the OX40 agonist ivuxolimab. CDR3 nucleotides: TGTGCCAGCAGTTACTCGGGCGTGTTGAACACTGAAGCTTTCTTT. This sequence encodes CASSYSGVLNTEAFF.